Reported below is one TCR beta chain. This clone was seen more than once but under ten times. It lacks a known antigen. Qualities for individual bases were not recorded, and no much larger clone is one base off. The sample contains more than one DNA sequence encoding this CDR3. In the paper's terms, the time point label means: baseline before oral tofacitinib. Peripheral blood and lesional scalp punch biopsies were obtained from patients with alopecia areata. PBMCs were separated by density centrifugation and stained for CD3, CD4 and CD8, after which CD4+ and CD8+ T cells were sorted on a FACSAria. The sample comes from a study of CD8+ T cells in alopecia areata (dated by TCRdb to 2017 to 2018). Study-level background: The treated patients took part in an open-label pilot trial in which moderate-to-severe alopecia areata was treated with oral tofacitinib at 5 to 10 mg twice daily. Tofacitinib was given for 6 to 18 months, followed by 6 months of follow-up off drug to assess delayed response and recurrence. In both human patients and the C3H/HeJ mouse model, the study applied high-throughput TCRbeta sequencing to look at T cell clonal expansion in alopecia areata. Scalp tissue and sorted CD4+ and CD8+ peripheral blood T cells from patchy and totalis/universalis alopecia areata patients and from healthy controls were covered by human TCRbeta sequencing. Tofacitinib-treated patients had biopsies at baseline and at 4 and 24 weeks of treatment, with a later scalp biopsy in several patients. Scalp clonality was compared across normal scalp (n=4), patchy alopecia areata scalp (n=8), and alopecia totalis/universalis scalp (n=8). The RNA source kit depended on sample type: the PAXgene miRNA kit for fixed scalp, the miRNeasy kit for PBMCs, and the RNeasy kit for mouse skin. TCRbeta CDR3 regions were amplified by immunoSEQ multiplex PCR with 35 Vbeta forward and 13 Jbeta reverse primers. Here is what the overall study found, with its caveats: Compared with mice, TCR sequences shared between patients were less clear, possibly partly because of HLA diversity across the patient population. Unlike mouse skin, where gammadelta T cells dominate, normal human skin contains resident alphabeta T cells that get sequenced too, which complicates analysis of the scalp TCR repertoire. Higher clonality and more expanded CD8+ clones were observed in lesional scalp than in normal scalp, particularly in alopecia totalis/universalis, a finding suggestive of antigenic drive.

Libraries came from the immunoSEQ multiplex PCR assay. RNA was extracted from all samples and reverse transcribed into cDNA as template for TCR sequencing. First-strand cDNA was synthesized using SuperScript III with a 2:1 mix of oligo-dT and random hexamers. A synthetic immune receptor repertoire was used to gauge amplification bias, and whatever bias remained was removed computationally. From the authors' description of their analysis: Raw reads were preprocessed for error removal, and CDR3 was defined according to IMGT conventions as running from the conserved cysteine to phenylalanine. Clonality was computed as 1 minus the Shannon entropy, with the entropy normalized by log2 of the number of productive unique TCRs. Scalp TCRbeta sequences were cross-referenced with sorted blood CD4 and CD8 repertoires so that the CD4 or CD8 identity of scalp clones could be inferred. TCRdb took this table from immuneACCESS and kept in-frame rearrangements with V and J called. Such tables lack part of the clones; where checked against another copy, unresolved V genes explain under half of the gap, and the rest is unexplained. That table is the source of V, J and clone size, and D and trimming were worked out from the DNA. Here the sample has under 300,000 clones; around two thirds occur a single time. The ten most abundant clones make up roughly 1.2% of the sample.

Ends trimmed: V by 3 bases, J by 5 bases; bases unmatched to a gene: 0. The germline V gene encodes CDR1 SNHLY and CDR2 FYNNEI. Reading from cysteine to phenylalanine, the CDR3 counts 14 amino acids. CDR3 DNA is the only sequence kept; it has 42 bases, read in frame from the first base. The chain joins TRBV2 to TRBJ1-5; 11 middle bases align to TRBD1. This receptor was obtained from a human donor with alopecia areata. The specimen was CD4+ T cells sorted from blood, collected at week 0. The CDR3 protein sequence reads: CASSEGQGDQPQHF. The sequenced DNA: TGTGCCAGCAGTGAGGGACAGGGGGATCAGCCCCAGCATTTT.